Listed here are 27 T cell receptor beta chains from one sample, sequenced in a study of blood T cell repertoires in COVID-19. Sequencing was performed with immunoSEQ multiplex PCR; in TCRdb, only in-frame clones are kept and a portion is missing. The sample has around 200,000 clones, about 81% seen once. The sequencing sample was made of PBMCs or T cells enriched from blood (not recorded which). The receptors derive from a man in his forties or fifties who had recovered from COVID-19.

The chain couples TRBV5-1 to TRBJ2-5, with 9 bases lining up with TRBD2. CDR1 SGHRS and CDR2 YFSETQ come from the germline V gene. The CDR3 is 15 amino acids. J was trimmed by 10 bases and V by 3 bases; bases with no gene match: 13. The CDR3 loop is CASSWSGTSSQRQYF. The CDR3 DNA reads as TGCGCCAGCAGCTGGTCCGGGACTAGCAGTCAACGCCAGTACTTC.

The chain uses TRBV3-1 (or the pseudogene TRBV3-2) and TRBJ2-2; D gene uncertain. CDR1 is LGHDT, CDR2 YNNKEL, per germline (reference sequence). Trimming left V 4 bases short and J 7 bases short, with 7 bases between. The length of the CDR3 is 12 residues. CDR3 region: CASSLVVGELFF. The CDR3 bases are TGTGCCAGCAGCCTAGTAGTCGGGGAGCTGTTTTTT.

This rearrangement joins TRBV5-5 to TRBJ1-4; D call uncertain. The length of the CDR3 is 15 residues. CDR1 and CDR2 from the germline V gene are SGHKS and YYEKEE (reference sequence). Trimming took off 4 bases at V and 8 bases at J, with 18 bases between the two ends. The CDR3 nucleotides are TGTGCCAGCAGCGCTCCCGGGAGTCTGGGCGAAAAACTGTTTTTT. This gives the protein CASSAPGSLGEKLFF.

This clone is a singleton in its sample. This chain links TRBV7-2 with TRBJ1-3; D may be TRBD1 (6 bases). Germline V gives CDR1 SGHTA, CDR2 FQGNSA. The CDR3 is made up of 15 amino acids. V was trimmed by 6 bases and J by 4 bases, leaving 16 bases between them. CDR3 in DNA: TGTGCCAGCAGTCCAGGGGTCAGGGAGGGAAACACCATATATTTT. The encoded protein is CASSPGVREGNTIYF.

V usage is TRBV13 and J usage is TRBJ1-5; TRBD1 is a possible D gene (6 bases). Per germline, CDR1 PRHDT and CDR2 FYEKMQ (reference sequence). The V and J ends lost 7 bases and 7 bases respectively, with 17 bases between them. CDR3 length equals 14 residues. The CDR3 DNA reads as TGTGCCAGCACTACCAGGGGCACACAACAGCCCCAGCATTTT. Translating gives CASTTRGTQQPQHF.

The chain recombines TRBV2 with TRBJ1-5; D remains unclear. The V end lost 2 bases, the J end lost 4 bases, and 12 bases lay between the germline ends. This CDR3 comprises 15 residues. Germline assignment: CDR1 SNHLY and CDR2 FYNNEI. DNA for the CDR3: TGTGCCAGCAGTGAAAATAAGGGAGTTAATCAGCCCCAGCATTTT. Translation: CASSENKGVNQPQHF.

The chain uses TRBV5-5 and TRBJ1-1, with 8 bases matching TRBD1. The CDR3 is 15 residues long. Per the germline V gene, CDR1 is SGHKS and CDR2 is YYEKEE (reference sequence). J lost 10 bases, V lost 0 bases, and 11 bases had no gene match. CDR3 DNA sequence: TGTGCCAGCAGCTTGGTAAGCGGACAGGGTGTTCGAGCTTTCTTT. Encoded protein: CASSLVSGQGVRAFF. Complete variable domain (other parts from reference TRBV5-5 and TRBJ1-1): DAGVTQSPTHLIKTRGQQVTLRCSPISGHKSVSWYQQVLGQGPQFIFQYYEKEERGRGNFPDRFSARQFPNYSSELNVNALLLGDSALYLCASSLVSGQGVRAFFGQGTRLTVV.

The chain employs TRBV5-1 and TRBJ1-5; no definite D call. The CDR3 length is 15 residues. Looked up from germline, CDR1 is SGHRS and CDR2 is YFSETQ. V was shortened by 4 bases and J by 0 bases, with 11 bases between the two germline ends. CDR3 region: CASSPSEFSNQPQHF. The CDR3 DNA reads TGCGCCAGCAGCCCGAGCGAGTTTAGCAATCAGCCCCAGCATTTT.

The chain recombines TRBV3-1 (or the pseudogene TRBV3-2) with TRBJ1-2; 9 bases agree with TRBD1. V was clipped by 10 bases and J by 4 bases; unmatched bases: 7. From germline, CDR1 is LGHDT and CDR2 YNNKEL (reference sequence). The CDR3 length is 13 residues. CDR3 amino acids: CATSDRGPYGYTF. CDR3 nucleotide sequence: TGTGCCACCTCGGACAGGGGTCCCTATGGCTACACCTTC.

The V call is TRBV4-2, the J call TRBJ2-1; 8 bases map to TRBD2. Germline V gene data show CDR1 as LGHNA and CDR2 as YNFKEQ. The CDR3 runs 14 residues. The trim removed 3 bases at V and 8 bases at J, leaving 6 bases unmatched. CDR3 sequence: CASSHKGLGDEQFF. The CDR3 coding sequence is TGTGCCAGCAGCCACAAGGGACTAGGAGATGAGCAGTTCTTC.

This sequence joins TRBV5-4 and TRBJ1-2, with D uncertain. V was shortened by 2 bases and J by 1 base, with 12 bases between the two germline ends. CDR3 length equals 15 residues. Germline V gene lookup returns CDR1 SGHNT and CDR2 YYREEE (reference sequence). CDR3 nucleotides: TGTGCCAGCAGCTTTGAGGGTTTTCGTAACTATGGCTACACCTTC. This translates into CASSFEGFRNYGYTF. The full variable domain, in which reference TRBV5-4 and TRBJ1-2 provide the parts outside the CDR3, is ETGVTQSPTHLIKTRGQQVTLRCSSQSGHNTVSWYQQALGQGPQFIFQYYREEENGRGNFPPRFSGLQFPNYSSELNVNALELDDSALYLCASSFEGFRNYGYTFGSGTRLTVV.

J is TRBJ2-5 and V is TRBV15; possibly TRBD1 for D (6 bases). The CDR3 is 19 residues long. V was clipped by 0 bases and J by 0 bases, with 20 bases between them. Germline V gives CDR1 LNHNV, CDR2 YYDKDF (reference sequence). The CDR3 protein is CATSRDSSGGEWYQETQYF. In DNA, the CDR3 is TGTGCCACCAGCAGAGATAGTAGTGGGGGCGAGTGGTACCAAGAGACCCAGTACTTC.

The chain is built from TRBV29-1 and TRBJ1-1; a weak D match, TRBD1 (5 bases). The germline gives CDR1 SQVTM, CDR2 ANQGSEA. With 3 bases removed from V and 5 bases from J, the gap between germline ends came to 13 bases. The CDR3 extends over 13 amino acids. DNA of the CDR3: TGCAGCGTTGATTCCCGGGGGAGAACTGAAGCTTTCTTT. It encodes CSVDSRGRTEAFF. The variable domain in full, with the rest retrieved from reference TRBV29-1 and TRBJ1-1, is SAVISQKPSRDICQRGTSLTIQCQVDSQVTMMFWYRQQPGQSLTLIATANQGSEATYESGFVIDKFPISRPNLTFSTLTVSNMSPEDSSIYLCSVDSRGRTEAFFGQGTRLTVV.

The chain recombines TRBV11-2 with TRBJ1-2, with 10 nucleotides matching TRBD1. The CDR3 is made up of 15 amino acids. Germline V gene lookup returns CDR1 SGHAT and CDR2 FQNNGV. V lost 5 bases, J lost 5 bases, and 8 bases stayed unmatched. The CDR3 protein is CASSLRRGQGYGYTF. In nucleotides, the CDR3 is TGTGCCAGCAGCCTCCGACGGGGACAGGGGTATGGCTACACCTTC. The entire variable domain, with the rest obtained from reference TRBV11-2 and TRBJ1-2, is as follows: EAGVAQSPRYKIIEKRQSVAFWCNPISGHATLYWYQQILGQGPKLLIQFQNNGVVDDSQLPKDRFSAERLKGVDSTLKIQPAKLEDSAVYLCASSLRRGQGYGYTFGSGTRLTVV.

This clone appeared a single time. The rearrangement links TRBV29-1 to TRBJ1-1; possibly TRBD1 for D (5 bases). The V end lost 5 bases, the J end lost 5 bases, and 15 bases lay between the germline ends. Germline V CDR1 and CDR2: SQVTM, ANQGSEA. CDR3 length: 13 residues. The CDR3 region has the DNA TGCAGCGTTCAACTAAGGCAGGGTACTGAAGCTTTCTTT. Translation: CSVQLRQGTEAFF.

The chain carries TRBV29-1 and TRBJ1-6, with 8 bases identical to TRBD1. Trimming removed 5 bases from V and 9 bases from J; junction bases left unmatched: 6. CDR1 is SQVTM, CDR2 ANQGSEA, per germline. The CDR3 contains 13 residues. CDR3 amino acids: CSVFIGQGSPLHF. DNA of the CDR3: TGCAGCGTTTTTATAGGACAGGGTTCACCCCTCCACTTT. The entire variable domain, with the rest obtained from reference TRBV29-1 and TRBJ1-6, is as follows: SAVISQKPSRDICQRGTSLTIQCQVDSQVTMMFWYRQQPGQSLTLIATANQGSEATYESGFVIDKFPISRPNLTFSTLTVSNMSPEDSSIYLCSVFIGQGSPLHFGNGTRLTVT.

The chain links TRBV12-5 to TRBJ1-3; D is unresolved. Trimming pared 0 bases from V and 0 bases from J, leaving 18 bases between. This CDR3 is 19 amino acids long. Germline-derived CDR1 and CDR2 are LGHNT and FRNRAP. The CDR3: CASGLVRSGTVHSGNTIYF. The CDR3 nucleotides are TGTGCTAGTGGTTTGGTAAGATCAGGCACAGTTCACTCTGGAAACACCATATATTTT.

The rearrangement links TRBV21-1 to TRBJ1-1; the DNA was not used to check the table's D call, TRBD1. TRBV21-1 is tagged as a pseudogene. CDR3 length: 17 amino acids. The CDR3 region has the DNA TGTGCCAGCAGCCCCCGGGGGGACAGGGACCTAAACACTGAAGCTTTCTTT. It encodes CASSPRGDRDLNTEAFF.

This clone was detected only once. This chain joins TRBV7-9 and TRBJ1-1; D is possibly TRBD1 (5 bases). V was trimmed by 7 bases and J by 1 base, leaving 13 bases between them. Germline V gene sequence: CDR1 SEHNR, CDR2 FQNEAQ (reference sequence). The CDR3 contains 14 residues. The CDR3 DNA sequence: TGTGCCAGCACCCTGTGGGGGGGGAACACTGAAGCTTTCTTT. This codes for CASTLWGGNTEAFF.

The chain couples TRBV5-1 to TRBJ1-5; the D is unclear. Germline V gene data show CDR1 as SGHRS and CDR2 as YFSETQ. V was shortened by 0 bases and J by 4 bases, with 8 bases between the two germline ends. The CDR3 consists of 14 residues. In DNA, the CDR3 is TGCGCCAGCAGCTTGGGAGACGGGAATCAGCCCCAGCATTTT. Translation: CASSLGDGNQPQHF.

The rearrangement joins TRBV27 to TRBJ1-5; D is unclear. From germline, CDR1 is MNHEY and CDR2 SMNVEV (reference sequence). The CDR3 sequence is 13 residues long. V dropped 6 bases and J dropped 5 bases, with 11 bases sitting between them. DNA of the CDR3: TGTGCCAGCAGCCTCCGGAGCCATCAGCCCCAGCATTTT. Residues: CASSLRSHQPQHF.

V and J are TRBV6-5 and TRBJ1-2; tentatively, D is TRBD1 (5 bases). Trimming shortened V by 7 bases and J by 7 bases, and 19 bases separated the two germline ends. The CDR3 spans 14 residues. Germline V gene data show CDR1 as MNHEY and CDR2 as SVGAGI. The CDR3 sequence is CASTYGGGIRGYTF. Written as DNA, the CDR3 is TGTGCCAGCACCTACGGGGGGGGAATCCGTGGCTACACCTTC.

The gene calls are TRBV14 and TRBJ2-3; D unclear. Per the germline V gene, CDR1 is SGHDN and CDR2 is FVKESK. The V end was cut by 3 bases, the J end by 5 bases, with 3 bases between. The CDR3 contains 11 residues. The CDR3 DNA follows: TGTGCCAGCAGCCACCGAGATACGCAGTATTTT. This translates into CASSHRDTQYF.

The chain has TRBV7-9 and TRBJ2-1, with 9 bases that match TRBD2. The CDR3 covers 17 residues. The V gene's germline CDR1 is SEHNR and CDR2 FQNEAQ (reference sequence). V dropped 1 base and J dropped 4; count of bases not matched to a gene: 8. The CDR3 sequence is CASSLGSAGGGYNEQFF. The CDR3 coding sequence is TGTGCCAGCAGCTTAGGATCAGCGGGGGGCGGGTACAATGAGCAGTTCTTC.

CDR3 loop: CASSLDRVSYNEQFF. The DNA for the CDR3 is TGTGCCAGCAGCTTAGACAGGGTCTCCTACAATGAGCAGTTCTTC. The chain recombines TRBV11-1 with TRBJ2-1, with D perhaps TRBD1 (6 bases). The CDR3 sequence is 15 residues long. V lost 1 base and J lost 0, with 7 bases in between. The germline CDR1 and CDR2 sequences are SGHAT and FQDESV (reference sequence).

V is TRBV4-1 and J is TRBJ2-7; 14 bases agree with TRBD2. The CDR3 totals 20 residues. The ends lost 1 base at V and 0 bases at J; junction bases unmatched: 11. CDR1 and CDR2 (germline): MGHRA, YSYEKL. The CDR3 is CASSQGLLTSGGVSSYEQYF. The CDR3, as DNA: TGCGCCAGCAGCCAAGGTCTCTTGACTAGCGGGGGGGTAAGCTCCTACGAGCAGTACTTC.

This chain joins TRBV19 and TRBJ2-1; tentatively, D is TRBD2 (5 bases). CDR1 and CDR2 from the germline V gene are LNHDA and SQIVND (reference sequence). Deletions cut 5 bases from V and 10 bases from J, with 9 bases between. The CDR3 length is 11 residues. The CDR3 is CASSYGEEQFF. The CDR3 DNA is TGTGCCAGTAGTTACGGGGAAGAGCAGTTCTTC. Looking up the rest from reference TRBV19 and TRBJ2-1 gives the full variable domain: DGGITQSPKYLFRKEGQNVTLSCEQNLNHDAMYWYRQDPGQGLRLIYYSQIVNDFQKGDIAEGYSVSREKKESFPLTVTSAQKNPTAFYLCASSYGEEQFFGPGTRLTVL.